These 20 T cell receptor beta chains share one sample of origin, sequenced in a study of early T cells in non-severe SARS-CoV-2 infection. Using its own MiXCR run on the 5' RACE reads, TCRdb lists one record per CDR3 protein. The sample includes around 20,000 distinct CDR3 sequences, roughly 4% of them seen just once. Sequencing was done on a sample of whole blood. The receptors here all came from an adult who was a healthcare worker with PCR-confirmed SARS-CoV-2 infection or an uninfected control (not recorded which).

This clonotype was detected many times. This rearrangement joins TRBV20-1 to TRBJ1-2, with D unclear. Germline V lookup: CDR1 DFQATT, CDR2 SNEGSKA (reference sequence). This CDR3 region has 16 residues. V lost 3 bases to trimming and J lost 11 bases, with 28 bases between them. The CDR3 nucleotides read TGCAGTGCTAGGTTTCGGGAAAACTCCGTCCCGTCGGGGTACACCTTC. This sequence encodes CSARFRENSVPSGYTF.

V usage is TRBV6-6 and J usage is TRBJ1-6, with D tentatively TRBD1 (6 bases). Germline CDR1 reads MNHNY; CDR2 reads SVGAGI (reference sequence). This CDR3 is 13 amino acids long. With 7 bases removed from V and 10 bases from J, the gap between germline ends came to 14 bases. CDR3 DNA sequence: TGTGCCAGCAAAACAGGGTTACGATCACCCCTCCACTTT. This gives the protein CASKTGLRSPLHF.

This clonotype has more than one count but fewer than ten. The CDR3 DNA is TGCGCCAGCGGCTCTGGAAACACCATATATTTT. This sequence encodes CASGSGNTIYF. The chain employs TRBV10-2 and TRBJ1-3; D is ambiguous. Germline assignment: CDR1 WSHSY and CDR2 SAAADI. CDR3 length: 11 residues. Between the trimmed V and J ends, which lost 8 bases and 0 bases, there was a span of 2 bases.

This clonotype was seen repeatedly, ten times or more. The V and J genes are TRBV11-2 and TRBJ2-3; D might be TRBD1 (6 bases). Germline values: CDR1 SGHAT, CDR2 FQNNGV. Trimming stripped 1 base from V and 0 bases from J, with 11 bases between. The CDR3 runs to 16 residues. The CDR3 here is CASSLGHRASTDTQYF. In DNA, the CDR3 is TGTGCCAGCAGCTTAGGCCACAGGGCTAGCACAGATACGCAGTATTTT.

This clonotype was seen only a few times. The V call is TRBV6-2 or TRBV6-3, the J call TRBJ1-1, with D uncertain. The CDR3 has 14 amino acids. CDR1 is MNHEY and CDR2 is SVGEGT in the germline V gene. Trimming took off 2 bases at V and 2 bases at J, with 9 bases between the two ends. CDR3 loop: CASSYTLGNTEAFF. The DNA for the CDR3 is TGTGCCAGCAGTTACACCCTGGGAAACACTGAAGCTTTCTTT.

This clonotype is medium-sized within its sample. The V gene is TRBV10-3, the J gene TRBJ2-6; TRBD1 is a possible D gene (5 bases). CDR3 size: 15 residues. CDR1 is ENHRY, CDR2 SYGVKD, per germline. V shed 11 bases and J shed 2 bases, with 16 bases lying between them. The CDR3 DNA follows: TGTGCCTCATCGGGTGAGACAGCTGGGGCCAACGTCCTGACTTTC. It is translated as CASSGETAGANVLTF.

The chain uses TRBV6-1 and TRBJ2-7; D gene ambiguous. Germline CDR1 MNHNS, CDR2 SASEGT. The CDR3 runs to 13 residues. The V and J ends lost 8 bases and 2 bases respectively, with 13 bases between them. The CDR3 DNA sequence: TGTGCCAGCCTATCCGACGGTACCTACGAGCAGTACTTC. Its protein product is CASLSDGTYEQYF.

This clonotype showed up many times. The chain carries TRBV20-1 and TRBJ2-5; the D gene is possibly TRBD2 (7 bases). The length of the CDR3 is 13 residues. V gave up 5 bases and J gave up 5 bases, with 15 bases separating them. Germline lookup yields CDR1 DFQATT and CDR2 SNEGSKA (reference sequence). CDR3 region: CSASRGAGETQYF. CDR3 DNA sequence: TGCAGTGCTTCACGGGGGGCCGGCGAGACCCAGTACTTC.

In its sample, this clonotype was seen many times. The J gene is TRBJ2-7, the V gene TRBV11-2, with D unresolved. The CDR3 length is 14 residues. The germline V gene has CDR1 SGHAT and CDR2 FQNNGV. The germline V and J ends were trimmed by 4 bases and 7 bases, with 17 bases remaining between them. The CDR3 spells CASSSLQVRREQYF. CDR3 DNA: TGTGCCAGCAGCTCTCTGCAGGTTCGAAGGGAGCAGTACTTC. The full variable domain, its missing parts supplied by reference TRBV11-2 and TRBJ2-7, is EAGVAQSPRYKIIEKRQSVAFWCNPISGHATLYWYQQILGQGPKLLIQFQNNGVVDDSQLPKDRFSAERLKGVDSTLKIQPAKLEDSAVYLCASSSLQVRREQYFGPGTRLTVT.

By share of the sample, this clonotype is medium-sized. The gene calls are TRBV29-1 and TRBJ1-2, with D possibly matching TRBD1 (5 bases). Trimming stripped 6 bases from V and 7 bases from J, with 15 bases between. Looked up from germline, CDR1 is SQVTM and CDR2 is ANQGSEA. The CDR3 loop spans 12 amino acids. The CDR3 region has the DNA TGCAGCGTGTGGGGCAGGTCGGGTGGCTACACCTTC. This encodes CSVWGRSGGYTF.

This clonotype has a count of ten or more. V is TRBV18 and J is TRBJ1-1; no clear D. Trimming stripped 2 bases from V and 1 base from J, with 11 bases between. This CDR3 comprises 15 residues. Germline V lookup: CDR1 KGHSH, CDR2 LQKENI. Here the CDR3 reads CASSPRQAWNTEAFF. For the CDR3, the DNA is TGTGCCAGCTCACCAAGGCAGGCCTGGAACACTGAAGCTTTCTTT.

This clonotype was detected ten times or more. The chain has TRBV18 and TRBJ2-1; perhaps TRBD2 as D (5 bases). CDR1 is KGHSH and CDR2 is LQKENI in the germline V gene. V dropped 3 bases and J dropped 8 bases, with 26 bases sitting between them. CDR3 length: 18 residues. CDR3 sequence (DNA): TGTGCCAGCTCACCCTACACCATTCAAGTCGGGATTTGGGATGAGCAGTTCTTC. Amino acid sequence: CASSPYTIQVGIWDEQFF.

This clonotype came up many times. The rearrangement uses TRBV6-4 and TRBJ2-3; no reliable D call. V was shortened by 2 bases and J by 3 bases, with 15 bases between the two germline ends. The germline V gene has CDR1 MRHNA and CDR2 SNTAGT. The CDR3 is made up of 16 amino acids. CDR3 amino acids: CASSDRGLDSTDTQYF. The DNA of the CDR3 is TGTGCCAGCAGTGACCGCGGTCTAGATTCTACAGATACGCAGTATTTT.

By its share, this clonotype is medium-sized. The chain is built from TRBV7-8 and TRBJ2-3; 8 bases agree with TRBD2. The CDR3 extends over 18 amino acids. The V and J ends lost 0 bases and 5 bases, in that order; junction bases with no gene match: 13. Germline V gene sequence: CDR1 SGHVS, CDR2 FQNEAQ. The CDR3, as DNA: TGTGCCAGCAGCTTAGCGGCTAGCGGGCGAGCGGGGAGAGATACGCAGTATTTT. This encodes CASSLAASGRAGRDTQYF.

This clonotype occurred a few times. The gene calls are TRBV5-4 and TRBJ2-7; possibly TRBD1 for D (6 bases). Germline CDR1 reads SGHNT; CDR2 reads YYREEE (reference sequence). This CDR3 comprises 14 residues. Trimming stripped 3 bases from V and 5 bases from J, with 15 bases between. The CDR3, as DNA: TGTGCCAGCAGCTACCTGGACAGACGCGACGAGCAGTACTTC. This translates into CASSYLDRRDEQYF.

The sample holds many counts of this clonotype. This chain uses TRBV7-8 with TRBJ2-1; the match to TRBD2 covers 8 bases. This CDR3 comprises 15 residues. Germline trimming cut 5 bases from V and 2 bases from J; bases unmatched to any gene: 5. Germline V gene lookup returns CDR1 SGHVS and CDR2 FQNEAQ. CDR3: CASSPTSVTYNEQFF. The CDR3 coding sequence is TGTGCCAGCAGCCCGACTAGCGTAACCTACAATGAGCAGTTCTTC.

The chain employs TRBV6-2 or TRBV6-3 and TRBJ2-1, with D hard to call. V shed 0 bases and J shed 8 bases, with 2 bases lying between them. The CDR3 is made up of 11 amino acids. Germline CDR1 MNHEY, CDR2 SVGEGT. CDR3 in amino acids: CASSYSYEQFF. The CDR3 region has the DNA TGTGCCAGCAGTTACTCCTATGAGCAGTTCTTC.

This clonotype was seen at least ten times. The chain links TRBV4-3 to TRBJ1-2; no clear D. The ends were cut back, 3 bases at V and 4 bases at J, with 6 bases in the middle. CDR1 LGHNA and CDR2 YSLEER come from the germline V gene. The CDR3 extends over 12 amino acids. The CDR3 here is CASSHGAYGYTF. The CDR3 region has the DNA TGCGCCAGCAGCCACGGCGCCTATGGCTACACCTTC.

This clonotype is deemed medium-sized (0.01 to 0.1%). The chain uses TRBV29-1 and TRBJ1-2; 9 positions agree with TRBD1. From germline, CDR1 is SQVTM and CDR2 ANQGSEA. The CDR3 extends over 13 amino acids. The V and J ends lost 5 bases and 9 bases, in that order; junction bases with no gene match: 10. DNA for the CDR3: TGCAGCGTTCGGTGGGGGACAGGGCTTCGCTACACCTTC. Its translation: CSVRWGTGLRYTF.

This clonotype has ten or more counts. The chain joins TRBV7-2 to TRBJ2-1; unclear D gene. The CDR3 extends over 15 amino acids. The germline V gene has CDR1 SGHTA and CDR2 FQGNSA. V lost 5 bases and J 0 bases, leaving 11 bases between the germline ends. The CDR3 nucleotides are TGTGCCAGCAGCCTCGGTGCTAGCTCCTACAATGAGCAGTTCTTC. This sequence encodes CASSLGASSYNEQFF.